These T cell receptor beta chains were read from a single sample in a study of blood T cell repertoires in COVID-19. Only in-frame clones appear in the TCRdb table, and some are missing; sequencing was by immunoSEQ multiplex PCR. The sample lists roughly 280,000 clones; roughly 90% were seen once. Sequencing was carried out using peripheral blood. The receptors come from a man between 25 and 39 years old with active or convalescent COVID-19. The CDR3 runs from the conserved cysteine through the conserved F or W. A D gene is named only where the DNA matches it firmly. The size of a clone is reported for some rows only, either as once, few or many, or as a class for expanded clones.

TRBJ1-2 | . | . | TRBV19 | CASSPTSTDYGYTF | TGTGCCAGTAGTCCCACCTCGACAGACTATGGCTACACCTTC
TRBJ1-4 | . | . | TRBV9 | CASSTSSGGAREREKLFF | TGTGCCAGCAGCACCTCCTCCGGGGGGGCCAGAGAGCGTGAAAAACTGTTTTTT
TRBJ1-4 | TRBD1 | once | TRBV5-5 | CASSLETGNPEKLFF | TGTGCCAGCAGCCTGGAGACAGGGAATCCTGAAAAACTGTTTTTT
TRBJ2-7 | . | . | TRBV6-5 | CASSQISGAYEQYF | TGTGCCAGCAGTCAAATTTCCGGGGCCTACGAGCAGTACTTC
TRBJ2-3 | . | . | TRBV5-8 | CASSLETSPTDTQYF | TGTGCCAGCAGCCTCGAAACATCACCCACAGATACGCAGTATTTT
TRBJ2-7 | . | . | TRBV4-1 | CASSQDPSEAPPYEQYF | TGCGCCAGCAGCCAAGATCCATCCGAAGCCCCTCCCTACGAGCAGTACTTC
TRBJ1-6 | TRBD1 | . | TRBV6-5 | CASSYSTGNSPLHF | TGTGCCAGCAGTTACTCGACAGGGAATTCACCCCTCCACTTT
TRBJ2-3 | TRBD2 | once | TRBV7-8 | CASSSLAGVGDDTQYF | TGTGCCAGCAGCTCTTTAGCGGGGGTGGGTGATGATACGCAGTATTTT
TRBJ1-3 | TRBD1 | . | TRBV7-2 | CASSPKGQGLLLSGNTIYF | TGTGCCAGCAGCCCCAAGGGACAGGGGCTTCTCCTCTCTGGAAACACCATATATTTT
TRBJ2-1 | TRBD1 | . | TRBV20-1 | CSLRGPTEQFF | TGCAGTCTCAGGGGGCCGACTGAGCAGTTCTTC
TRBJ2-1 | TRBD2 | . | TRBV7-8 | CASSSGGGGAWDEQFF | TGTGCCAGCAGCTCCGGCGGCGGGGGGGCGTGGGATGAGCAGTTCTTC
TRBJ1-1 | . | . | TRBV6-5 | CASSSPSGTNTEAFF | TGTGCCAGCAGCTCACCAAGCGGGACCAACACTGAAGCTTTCTTT
TRBJ2-3 | TRBD1 | . | TRBV28 | CASSFGTGTSTDTQYF | TGTGCCAGCAGTTTCGGGACAGGGACTAGCACAGATACGCAGTATTTT
TRBJ2-1 | . | . | TRBV5-6 | CASSFAGLNEQFF | TGTGCCAGCAGCTTCGCAGGGCTGAATGAGCAGTTCTTC
TRBJ2-3 | TRBD1 | . | TRBV6-2/TRBV6-3 | CASSPGTEADTQYF | TGTGCCAGCAGTCCAGGGACAGAGGCAGATACGCAGTATTTT
TRBJ1-1 | . | . | TRBV12-3/TRBV12-4 | CASRENRIHEAFF | TGTGCCAGCAGGGAAAACAGGATACATGAAGCTTTCTTT
TRBJ1-3 | . | . | TRBV24-1 | CALRGSSGNTIYF | TGTGCCCTCCGTGGCAGCTCTGGAAACACCATATATTTT
TRBJ2-7 | TRBD1 | . | TRBV4-1 | CASSQGTGTYEQYF | TGCGCCAGCAGCCAAGGGACAGGGACCTACGAGCAGTACTTC
TRBJ2-7 | . | . | TRBV7-2 | CASSYRDTPRVFYEQYF | TGTGCCAGCAGCTACCGGGACACGCCTCGGGTTTTCTACGAGCAGTACTTC
TRBJ1-5 | . | once | TRBV2 | CASSEERVRNQPQHF | TGTGCCAGCAGTGAGGAACGGGTACGGAATCAGCCCCAGCATTTT
TRBJ2-7 | TRBD1 | few | TRBV5-1 | CASRTAQGRYEQYF | TGCGCCAGCAGAACCGCACAGGGGCGCTACGAGCAGTACTTC
TRBJ1-3 | . | . | TRBV10-3 | CAISESDSSYSGNTIYF | TGTGCCATCAGTGAGTCGGACAGTTCTTACTCTGGAAACACCATATATTTT
TRBJ2-1 | . | once | TRBV7-2 | CASSYGFRVEQFF | TGTGCCAGCAGTTACGGCTTCCGGGTTGAGCAGTTCTTC
TRBJ2-7 | . | . | TRBV27 | CASTRRAGAEQYF | TGTGCCAGCACGCGGCGTGCGGGGGCAGAGCAGTACTTC
TRBJ1-6 | TRBD1 | . | TRBV5-1 | CASRGDRLNSPLHF | TGCGCCAGCAGGGGGGACAGACTTAATTCACCCCTCCACTTT
TRBJ2-5 | . | once | TRBV4-2 | CASSQELGTALGSGRETQYF | TGTGCCAGCAGCCAAGAACTTGGGACTGCGTTGGGCAGTGGGAGAGAGACCCAGTACTTC
TRBJ2-5 | . | . | TRBV4-1 | CASSPYDTGKEETQYF | TGCGCCAGCAGCCCTTACGACACAGGGAAAGAAGAGACCCAGTACTTC
TRBJ2-1 | . | . | TRBV7-9 | CASRFGGGGAEQFF | TGTGCCAGCAGGTTTGGGGGCGGGGGAGCTGAGCAGTTCTTC
TRBJ2-2 | . | . | TRBV5-4 | CASSLAHQKNTGELFF | TGTGCCAGCAGCTTGGCCCATCAGAAGAACACCGGGGAGCTGTTTTTT
TRBJ1-5 | TRBD1 | . | TRBV6-2/TRBV6-3 | CASSYTGGSGQPQHF | TGTGCCAGCAGTTATACAGGGGGCTCGGGACAGCCCCAGCATTTT
TRBJ2-1 | TRBD2 | . | TRBV5-5 | CASSLEASGVLYNEQFF | TGTGCCAGCAGCTTGGAAGCTAGCGGGGTGCTCTACAATGAGCAGTTCTTC
TRBJ1-1 | . | . | TRBV29-1 | CSVIRDNTEAFF | TGCAGCGTTATAAGAGATAACACTGAAGCTTTCTTT
TRBJ2-7 | TRBD1 | . | TRBV18 | CASSRQGLGEQYF | TGTGCCAGCTCACGACAGGGGTTGGGCGAGCAGTACTTC
TRBJ1-4 | . | few | TRBV4-2 | CASTRQTNEKLFF | TGTGCCAGCACGAGGCAGACGAATGAAAAACTGTTTTTT
TRBJ1-5 | . | . | TRBV4-3 | CASSQQTTGNQPQHF | TGCGCCAGCAGCCAACAAACTACAGGTAATCAGCCCCAGCATTTT
TRBJ1-2 | . | . | TRBV19 | CASSMEGLYGYTF | TGTGCCAGTAGTATGGAGGGGCTCTATGGCTACACCTTC
TRBJ1-2 | . | . | TRBV27 | CASSLSQGLGVQNGYTF | TGTGCCAGCAGTTTATCCCAGGGGCTGGGCGTTCAGAATGGCTACACCTTC
TRBJ2-7 | . | . | TRBV6-5 | CASGRQATSYEQYF | TGTGCCAGCGGCCGACAGGCGACATCCTACGAGCAGTACTTC
TRBJ2-7 | . | . | TRBV19 | CASTRGGVSEQYF | TGTGCCAGTACCCGAGGAGGAGTATCCGAGCAGTACTTC
TRBJ1-5 | . | . | TRBV5-1 | CASSLGGQTNQPQHF | TGCGCCAGCAGCTTGGGGGGACAAACAAATCAGCCCCAGCATTTT
TRBJ2-1 | TRBD2 | . | TRBV27 | CASSLGLAVNEQFF | TGTGCCAGCAGTTTAGGGCTAGCGGTGAATGAGCAGTTCTTC
TRBJ2-1 | . | . | TRBV7-9 | CASSPAGPQFF | TGTGCCAGCAGCCCGGCGGGTCCCCAGTTCTTC
TRBJ2-2 | TRBD1 | . | TRBV2 | CASRTGQNLNTGELFF | TGTGCCAGCAGGACGGGACAGAACCTGAACACCGGGGAGCTGTTTTTT
TRBJ2-1 | . | . | TRBV19 | CASSIGTGRDQFF | TGTGCCAGTAGTATAGGGACCGGGCGGGACCAGTTCTTC
TRBJ2-3 | TRBD1 | once | TRBV30 | CAWSVGQGRTDTQYF | TGTGCCTGGAGTGTGGGACAGGGGCGCACAGATACGCAGTATTTT
TRBJ1-1 | . | . | TRBV27 | CASSESGEEAFF | TGTGCCAGCAGCGAATCGGGGGAGGAAGCTTTCTTT
TRBJ1-5 | TRBD1 | . | TRBV3-1/TRBV3-2 | CASSQDRNQPQHF | TGTGCCAGCAGCCAGGACAGGAATCAGCCCCAGCATTTT
TRBJ2-1 | . | . | TRBV7-9 | CASSISGQKDNEQFF | TGTGCCAGCAGCATATCTGGACAGAAGGACAATGAGCAGTTCTTC